This T cell receptor (beta chain) appears in the sequencing data of a study of blood T cells in healthy people across ages (dated by TCRdb to about 2015). Regarding the complete study: In model experiments, template switching captured about one uniquely barcoded TCR beta cDNA molecule for every two T cells. Using deep sequencing normalized with unique cDNA molecular identifiers, the study measured how TCR beta repertoire diversity changes with age. The donors were split into four age groups: young (average around 15 years), middle-aged (about 40), aged (62) and long-lived (roughly 86). To avoid experimental bias, donors of different ages were distributed randomly across sequencing lanes. Two additional independent replicas of 1 million unique cDNA reads from the same blood draw were analyzed for two donors (one aged 18 to 29 and one aged 80 or older). Findings and caveats that apply to the study as a whole: The CMV infection status of donors was not known, potentially confounding age-related changes in expanded clonotypes. Compared with the aged group, the long-lived group had more naive CD4+ T cells, fewer expanded clones and increased TCR diversity, a pattern suggesting age selection. Estimates of total diversity based on one million sequenced T cells were considered lower bounds and underestimates. As age increased, observed TCR beta diversity per million T cells dropped in a roughly linear way, and a significant reduction was already evident by age 40. Bulk unsorted PBMC profiling prevented conclusive comparison of naive and antigen-experienced compartments. The percentage of naive T cells measured by flow cytometry correlated strongly with observed TCR beta diversity.

For this clonotype: Its binding antigen is unknown. The sample holds no much larger clone one base away, and base qualities are not on file.

The library came from 5' RACE. Sequencing relied on an Illumina HiSeq 2500. A second PCR of 7 to 11 cycles was performed with a sample-barcoded 5' primer and a J-beta primer mix. A unique molecular identifier was introduced onto each TCR beta cDNA molecule by a template-switch 5' adaptor carrying 12 random nucleotides. Each sample yielded at least 3 million CDR3-containing paired-end reads. First-strand cDNA synthesis was performed from all RNA using the Mint cDNA synthesis kit, with priming by a TRBC-specific oligonucleotide. After uracil-DNA glycosylase treatment, a first 18-cycle PCR used universal primers M1SS and BC2_uni_R on all cDNA. The original pipeline was this. For normalization, 1 million high-quality reads, each with a distinct molecular identifier, were randomly selected from each sample. Instead of being binned into consensus sequences, reads that shared molecular identifiers were thrown out. MiTCR, run with a Q25 quality threshold and the strictest error-elimination algorithm, handled CDR3 identification, clonotype clustering and error correction. A nonparametric unseen species model with Euler transformation was used to estimate a lower bound on total TCR beta diversity. The public reads were quality trimmed at Q25 with fastp and then assembled into clones with MiXCR by TCRdb, keeping productive beta chains. When rows share a CDR3 protein, they turn into one entry using the most common DNA and genes. In this record, the V and J calls reflect TCRdb's handling and not the investigators' own analysis. In all, the sample holds 1.5 million to 2 million distinct CDR3 sequences, and approximately 32% of those were seen once. Together, the top ten hold around 10% of the sample.

Systemically healthy Caucasian individuals from Russia, approximately 39 in total and aged 6 to 90 years, were included as donors. About 10 milliliters of peripheral blood were collected from each donor into EDTA-treated Vacutainer tubes. Ficoll-Paque density-gradient centrifugation was used to isolate PBMCs, with at least 7 million per sample. Total RNA, at least 6 micrograms per sample, was extracted from PBMCs with Trizol reagent. The percentages of naive CD45RAhigh/CD27high T cells were determined by flow cytometry on a PBMC aliquot from every donor. The junction shows trimming of 5 bases on V and 2 bases on J, plus 16 bases between the germline ends. The germline V gene provides CDR1 SGHTA and CDR2 FQGTGA. The CDR3 goes from the cysteine to the phenylalanine over 15 residues. The only DNA kept is the CDR3, 45 bases in frame from the first base.

The clonotype comes from a woman in her 30s in good health. The sample comprised blood. The chain joins TRBV7-3 to TRBJ2-7, with TRBD2 perhaps the D gene, on 6 matching bases. The bases read TGTGCCAGCAGCCCCGGGGGAGGAGCAACCTACGAGCAGTACTTC. The encoded protein is CASSPGGGATYEQYF. The full variable domain, completed from the reference TRBV7-3 and TRBJ2-7 proteins outside the CDR3, reads GAGVSQTPSNKVTEKGKYVELRCDPISGHTALYWYRQSLGQGPEFLIYFQGTGAADDSGLPNDRFFAVRPEGSVSTLKIQRTERGDSAVYLCASSPGGGATYEQYFGPGTRLTVT.